Reported below is one T cell receptor beta chain. Its antigen is undetermined. Individual cDNA molecules were tagged with unique molecular identifiers. Each CDR3 protein gets one entry after TCRdb re-called the 5' RACE reads with MiXCR. This table has 75,000 to 100,000 distinct CDR3 sequences, about 15% appearing once. The record originates from a study of early T cells in non-severe SARS-CoV-2 infection. Study as a whole: Sequencing of unsorted whole blood was done on bulk RNA, leaving chains unpaired. The study's findings and limits: Comparison of clonotypes with VDJdb favored anti-spike CD8 responses while missing private and CD4 specificities.

The V gene lost 0 bases and the J gene lost 0 bases, with 6 bases spanning the gap. Germline CDR1 is MGHRA and CDR2 is YSYEKL. There are 15 residues in the CDR3. The receptor's source is an adult who was a healthcare worker with PCR-confirmed SARS-CoV-2 infection or an uninfected control (not recorded which). This chain uses TRBV4-1 with TRBJ1-3; no firm D call. The sample comprised whole blood. The chain's CDR3 is CASSQDESSGNTIYF. The DNA for the CDR3 is TGCGCCAGCAGCCAAGATGAAAGCTCTGGAAACACCATATATTTT.